This TCR beta chain stems from a study of T cell responses to AZD1222 COVID-19 vaccine. A remark on this clone: Its matching antigen is unknown.

Using immunoSEQ multiplex PCR, the repertoire was profiled, and TCRdb retains in-frame clones only, with some absent. The sample lists around 150,000 clones; about 90% were seen once. Study outcomes and limitations: With two AZD1222 doses given, Spike-specific TCR breadth and depth both rose.

Between the trimmed V and J ends, which lost 9 bases and 4 bases, there was a span of 19 bases. The CDR3 covers 15 residues. The sample was peripheral blood, taken on day 0 of AZD1222 vaccination. The origin of this receptor is an adult in good health. This chain connects TRBV23-1 to TRBJ2-4, with D maybe TRBD2 (5 bases). TRBV23-1 carries the ORF label, with uncertain function. CDR3 in DNA: TGCGCCAGTACCGCGGGTCAGTCGAGGAAAAACATTCAGTACTTC. It yields the protein CASTAGQSRKNIQYF.